Below, 29 T cell receptor beta chains from the same sample are listed, as sequenced in a study of cytomegalovirus exposure and HLA in healthy donors. The PCR was carried out with 60 Vbeta primers and 13 Jbeta primers. Assay used: immunoSEQ multiplex PCR; TCRdb lists only in-frame clones, some missing. The table lists around 140,000 clones, over 75% of them singletons. The specimen sequenced was PBMCs. Receptor source: a man aged 50-59 years in good health and CMV-seronegative.

The chain has TRBV7-9 and TRBJ2-1; D is possibly TRBD2 (5 bases). Germline CDR1 is SEHNR and CDR2 is FQNEAQ (reference sequence). V was shortened by 3 bases and J by 9 bases, with 12 bases between the two germline ends. This CDR3 comprises 13 residues. In DNA, the CDR3 is TGTGCCAGCAGCTTTGGACTGGAAGCTGAGCAGTTCTTC. It is translated as CASSFGLEAEQFF. Looking up the rest from reference TRBV7-9 and TRBJ2-1 gives the full variable domain: DTGVSQNPRHKITKRGQNVTFRCDPISEHNRLYWYRQTLGQGPEFLTYFQNEAQLEKSRLLSDRFSAERPKGSFSTLEIQRTEQGDSAMYLCASSFGLEAEQFFGPGTRLTVL.

The chain joins TRBV7-2 to TRBJ1-2; 9 bases map to TRBD1. CDR3 length: 16 amino acids. The trim removed 3 bases at V and 5 bases at J, leaving 10 bases unmatched. From germline, CDR1 is SGHTA and CDR2 FQGNSA. CDR3 loop: CASSLGPGQGRYGYTF. CDR3 DNA sequence: TGTGCCAGCAGCTTGGGGCCGGGACAGGGAAGGTATGGCTACACCTTC.

The chain has TRBV5-1 and TRBJ2-1, with 9 bases matching TRBD2. Germline CDR1 and CDR2: SGHRS and YFSETQ. The CDR3 runs to 15 residues. V was clipped by 0 bases and J by 10 bases; unmatched bases: 8. CDR3 coding DNA: TGCGCCAGCAGCTTGGGTGGCGGGGGGGCCCAAGAGCAGTTCTTC. Its protein is CASSLGGGGAQEQFF.

The chain couples TRBV6-5 to TRBJ2-7, with 7 positions matching TRBD2. The CDR3 length is 13 residues. Germline CDR1 reads MNHEY; CDR2 reads SVGAGI. Trimming cost V 5 bases and J 6 bases; bases outside gene matches: 7. Written as DNA, the CDR3 is TGTGCCAGCAGTCCGCGACTAGCCGGCGAGCAGTACTTC. Residues: CASSPRLAGEQYF.

The chain couples TRBV19 to TRBJ1-5, with 10 bases identical to TRBD1. The CDR3 is 15 residues long. Per the germline V gene, CDR1 is LNHDA and CDR2 is SQIVND (reference sequence). The V gene end was trimmed by 5 bases and the J gene end by 7 bases; junction bases not matched to a gene: 8. CDR3 amino acids: CASSPGQGGGQPQHF. The CDR3 DNA reads TGTGCCAGTAGTCCTGGACAGGGGGGTGGACAGCCCCAGCATTTT.

V is TRBV5-4 and J is TRBJ2-5; tentatively, D is TRBD2 (5 bases). The V end lost 0 bases, the J end lost 11 bases, and 17 bases lay between the germline ends. CDR1 and CDR2 (germline): SGHNT, YYREEE (reference sequence). The length of the CDR3 is 14 residues. The CDR3 bases are TGTGCCAGCAGCTTGGGGCTAGCCCTCGGAGAGCAGTACTTC. It yields the protein CASSLGLALGEQYF.

This chain links TRBV7-2 with TRBJ2-3; TRBD2 matches 13 bases. Germline assignment: CDR1 SGHTA and CDR2 FQGNSA. V was clipped by 3 bases and J by 3 bases; unmatched bases: 3. The CDR3 contains 16 residues. CDR3 residues: CASSLGLAGMTDTQYF. The CDR3 coding sequence is TGTGCCAGCAGCTTGGGACTAGCGGGGATGACAGATACGCAGTATTTT.

The chain recombines TRBV30 with TRBJ2-5; 7 bases are shared with TRBD2. Germline values: CDR1 GTSNPN, CDR2 SVGIG (reference sequence). CDR3 length equals 14 residues. J was trimmed by 5 bases and V by 5 bases; bases with no gene match: 11. The CDR3 DNA reads as TGTGCCTGGGCCCGCGGGAGCGGAAAGGAGACCCAGTACTTC. This translates into CAWARGSGKETQYF.

This clone came up a few times. The rearrangement joins TRBV29-1 to TRBJ1-1; D gene ambiguous. The length of the CDR3 is 13 residues. In germline, CDR1 is SQVTM, CDR2 ANQGSEA. V was pared by 3 bases and J by 2 bases, with 10 bases between. In DNA, the CDR3 is TGCAGCGTTGAGGCACGGGAAAACACTGAAGCTTTCTTT. It is translated as CSVEARENTEAFF.

This chain joins TRBV19 and TRBJ1-5; D may be TRBD1 (5 bases). From germline, CDR1 is LNHDA and CDR2 SQIVND (reference sequence). Trimming cost V 0 bases and J 8 bases, with 5 bases left between them. The CDR3 has 12 amino acids. CDR3 coding DNA: TGTGCCAGTAGTATAGAAGGGGAGCCCCAGCATTTT. Its translation: CASSIEGEPQHF.

The chain joins TRBV4-1 to TRBJ2-1; perhaps TRBD1 as D (5 bases). CDR1 and CDR2 from the germline V gene are MGHRA and YSYEKL. This CDR3 region has 15 residues. Trimming removed 1 base at V and 7 bases at J, with 14 bases between. Here the CDR3 reads CASSQGGLTLNEQFF. The CDR3 nucleotides are TGCGCCAGCAGCCAAGGGGGCCTGACCCTAAATGAGCAGTTCTTC.

The CDR3 sequence is CASTRGQSYEQYF. CDR3 nucleotides: TGTGCCAGCACCCGTGGGCAGTCCTACGAGCAGTACTTC. This chain connects TRBV11-3 to TRBJ2-7; D gene ambiguous. CDR1 SGHNT and CDR2 YENEEA come from the germline V gene. V shed 7 bases and J shed 1 base, with 11 bases lying between them. The CDR3 spans 13 residues.

The gene calls are TRBV7-9 and TRBJ2-7, with TRBD1 matching 12 bases. The CDR3 extends over 13 amino acids. Losses at the gene ends were 6 bases for V and 4 bases for J; bases not matched to a gene: 1. Germline lookup yields CDR1 SEHNR and CDR2 FQNEAQ (reference sequence). DNA for the CDR3: TGTGCCAGCAGGGGACAGGGGGCTTACGAGCAGTACTTC. This gives the protein CASRGQGAYEQYF.

This sequence joins TRBV7-9 and TRBJ1-1; 8 positions match TRBD1. The junction had 12 bases not matched to a gene; V was cut back by 1 base and J by 5 bases. This CDR3 has 17 residues. Germline CDR1 reads SEHNR; CDR2 reads FQNEAQ (reference sequence). CDR3 in DNA: TGTGCCAGCAGCTTAGGTAGACCGGACAGGGTCATGACTGAAGCTTTCTTT. Encoded protein: CASSLGRPDRVMTEAFF. Full variable domain (remainder filled in from reference TRBV7-9 and TRBJ1-1): DTGVSQNPRHKITKRGQNVTFRCDPISEHNRLYWYRQTLGQGPEFLTYFQNEAQLEKSRLLSDRFSAERPKGSFSTLEIQRTEQGDSAMYLCASSLGRPDRVMTEAFFGQGTRLTVV.

The chain links TRBV5-1 to TRBJ1-1, with TRBD1 as a possible D gene (5 bases). Per germline, CDR1 SGHRS and CDR2 YFSETQ. The CDR3 consists of 15 residues. Deletions cut 0 bases from V and 3 bases from J, with 12 bases between. This CDR3 is CASSLGGREDTEAFF. DNA for the CDR3: TGCGCCAGCAGCTTGGGGGGCAGGGAAGACACTGAAGCTTTCTTT.

Remarks on this clone: Other DNA sequences from this sample encode an identical CDR3 as well. This chain connects TRBV27 to TRBJ2-7; 9 bases agree with TRBD1. Germline trimming cut 3 bases from V and 0 bases from J; bases unmatched to any gene: 3. The CDR3 totals 15 residues. CDR1 and CDR2 from the germline V gene are MNHEY and SMNVEV (reference sequence). In DNA form, the CDR3 reads TGTGCCAGCAGTTTCGGGACAGGGAGCTCCTACGAGCAGTACTTC. The encoded protein is CASSFGTGSSYEQYF.

Written as DNA, the CDR3 is TGTGCCAGCAGTCTCGCGCGAGGCTACACCTTC. Amino acids: CASSLARGYTF. The chain links TRBV6-1 to TRBJ1-2; D is unresolved. CDR1 is MNHNS and CDR2 is SASEGT in the germline V gene. The CDR3 contains 11 residues. Deletions cut 5 bases from V and 8 bases from J, with 9 bases between.

V usage is TRBV19 and J usage is TRBJ2-7; 12 nucleotides match TRBD1. V gave up 6 bases and J gave up 4 bases; unmatched junction bases: 4. The germline gives CDR1 LNHDA, CDR2 SQIVND (reference sequence). This CDR3 has 14 amino acids. CDR3 protein: CASSRDRGQYEQYF. In nucleotides, the CDR3 is TGTGCCAGTAGCCGGGACAGGGGGCAGTACGAGCAGTACTTC.

The chain couples TRBV11-3 to TRBJ2-2, with D perhaps TRBD2 (5 bases). Germline loops: CDR1 SGHNT, CDR2 YENEEA. The CDR3 extends over 16 amino acids. V was clipped by 3 bases and J by 4 bases, with 15 bases between them. CDR3 loop: CASSFRRASFTGELFF. The CDR3 bases are TGTGCCAGCAGCTTTCGGCGGGCTTCCTTCACCGGGGAGCTGTTTTTT.

The gene calls are TRBV7-6 and TRBJ1-1; TRBD1 matches at 8 bases. This CDR3 spans 14 amino acids. Germline V lookup: CDR1 SGHVS, CDR2 FNYEAQ. J gave up 4 bases and V 3 bases, and 4 bases lay outside the gene matches. The CDR3 DNA is TGTGCCAGCAGCTTGACAGGGGCCGGCACTGAAGCTTTCTTT. It yields the protein CASSLTGAGTEAFF.

V and J are TRBV30 and TRBJ1-2, with a possible D match to TRBD1 (5 bases). The CDR3 has 15 residues. The V end was cut by 2 bases, the J end by 7 bases, with 20 bases between. Germline CDR1 reads GTSNPN; CDR2 reads SVGIG (reference sequence). The CDR3 DNA sequence: TGTGCCTGGAGTACCTCCCAATGGGGGGGTTTTGGCTACACCTTC. This sequence encodes CAWSTSQWGGFGYTF.

This rearrangement joins TRBV29-1 to TRBJ1-3; no definite D call. Trimming took off 5 bases at V and 3 bases at J, with 11 bases between the two ends. This CDR3 is 13 amino acids long. Looked up from germline, CDR1 is SQVTM and CDR2 is ANQGSEA. This CDR3 is CSVRAQVGNTIYF. DNA of the CDR3: TGCAGCGTTCGTGCCCAGGTTGGAAACACCATATATTTT.

CDR3 nucleotides: TGTGCCAGCAGCACCTACAGTGCAACTAATGAAAAACTGTTTTTT. Its protein is CASSTYSATNEKLFF. The V and J genes are TRBV7-2 and TRBJ1-4, with no clear D. V lost 5 bases, J lost 0 bases, and 10 bases lay in between. The CDR3 has 15 residues. The germline V gene has CDR1 SGHTA and CDR2 FQGNSA. The variable domain in full, completed from reference TRBV7-2 and TRBJ1-4, reads GAGVSQSPSNKVTEKGKDVELRCDPISGHTALYWYRQSLGQGLEFLIYFQGNSAPDKSGLPSDRFSAERTGGSVSTLTIQRTQQEDSAVYLCASSTYSATNEKLFFGSGTQLSVL.

V gene TRBV29-1 combines with J gene TRBJ1-1; 8 bases are a match to TRBD1. Germline CDR1 reads SQVTM; CDR2 reads ANQGSEA. V lost 1 base and J lost 5; bases outside the gene matches: 3. This CDR3 region has 13 residues. This chain's CDR3 is CSVEGTGNTEAFF. Written as DNA, the CDR3 is TGCAGCGTTGAAGGGACAGGGAATACTGAAGCTTTCTTT.

The chain employs TRBV5-1 and TRBJ1-1, with D possibly matching TRBD1 (5 bases). There are 13 residues in the CDR3. Germline values: CDR1 SGHRS, CDR2 YFSETQ. V lost 6 bases and J lost 1, with 10 bases in between. CDR3 loop: CASNKDRNTEAFF. The CDR3 coding sequence is TGCGCCAGCAATAAAGACAGGAACACTGAAGCTTTCTTT.

The chain combines TRBV7-3 with TRBJ2-7, with D uncertain. The germline CDR1 and CDR2 sequences are SGHTA and FQGTGA. The CDR3 length is 13 residues. Trimming stripped 8 bases from V and 0 bases from J, with 11 bases between. In DNA form, the CDR3 reads TGTGCCAGCGCTCCGGAGAGCTCCTACGAGCAGTACTTC. Protein: CASAPESSYEQYF.

In its sample, this clone was seen a few times. This chain links TRBV2 with TRBJ2-5; the match to TRBD2 covers 10 bases. The length of the CDR3 is 15 residues. The ends lost 5 bases at V and 2 bases at J; junction bases unmatched: 5. CDR1 and CDR2 from the germline V gene are SNHLY and FYNNEI. CDR3 amino acids: CASSLLAGPQETQYF. In DNA, the CDR3 is TGTGCCAGCAGTCTACTAGCGGGACCACAAGAGACCCAGTACTTC.

This clone was seen a few times. V and J are TRBV6-1 and TRBJ1-1; possibly TRBD1 for D (6 bases). V was cut by 4 bases and J by 4 bases, with 13 bases left in between. This CDR3 comprises 14 residues. Germline V gene lookup returns CDR1 MNHNS and CDR2 SASEGT. The chain's CDR3 is CASSATGTGTEAFF. In DNA, the CDR3 is TGTGCCAGCAGTGCAACAGGGACCGGCACTGAAGCTTTCTTT.

This sequence joins TRBV29-1 and TRBJ2-3; D is ambiguous. Germline loops: CDR1 SQVTM, CDR2 ANQGSEA. Deletions cut 6 bases from V and 0 bases from J, with 7 bases between. The CDR3 has 12 residues. For the CDR3, the DNA is TGCAGCGTCCCTCTTAGCACAGATACGCAGTATTTT. It specifies CSVPLSTDTQYF.